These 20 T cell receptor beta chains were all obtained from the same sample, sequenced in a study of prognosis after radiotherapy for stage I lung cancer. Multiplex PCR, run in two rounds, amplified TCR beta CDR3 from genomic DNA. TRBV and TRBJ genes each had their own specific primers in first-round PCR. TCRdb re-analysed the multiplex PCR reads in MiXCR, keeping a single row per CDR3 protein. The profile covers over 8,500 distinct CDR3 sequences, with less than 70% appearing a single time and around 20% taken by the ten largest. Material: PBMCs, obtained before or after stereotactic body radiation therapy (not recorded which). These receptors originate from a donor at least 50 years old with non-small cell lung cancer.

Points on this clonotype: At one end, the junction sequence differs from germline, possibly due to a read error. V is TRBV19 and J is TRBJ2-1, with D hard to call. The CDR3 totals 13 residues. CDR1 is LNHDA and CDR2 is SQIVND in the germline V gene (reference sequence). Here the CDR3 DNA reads TGTGCCAGTATTATAGGTACCTACAATGAGCAGTTCTTT. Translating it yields CASIIGTYNEQFF.

CDR3 nucleotide sequence: TGTGCCAGCAGCCCCCGTAGTAGTGGCCCGAGGCGGGTAAACACTGAAGCTTTCTTT. Its translation is CASSPRSSGPRRVNTEAFF. The chain combines TRBV9 with TRBJ1-1; D remains ambiguous. The CDR3 sequence is 19 residues long. Trimming stripped 4 bases from V and 2 bases from J, with 27 bases between. CDR1 and CDR2 from the germline V gene are SGDLS and YYNGEE.

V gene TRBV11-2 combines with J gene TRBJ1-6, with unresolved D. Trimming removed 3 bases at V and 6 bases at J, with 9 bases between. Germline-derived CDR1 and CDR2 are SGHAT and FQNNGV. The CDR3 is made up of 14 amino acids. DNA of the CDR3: TGTGCCAGCAGCTTGAAGGGTACTAATTCACCCCTCCACTTT. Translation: CASSLKGTNSPLHF.

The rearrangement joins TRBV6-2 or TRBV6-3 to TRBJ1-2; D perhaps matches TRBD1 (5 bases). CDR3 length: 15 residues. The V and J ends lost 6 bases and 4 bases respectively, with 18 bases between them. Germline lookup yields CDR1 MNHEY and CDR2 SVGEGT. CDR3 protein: CASSLRHGAGYGYTF. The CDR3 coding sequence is TGTGCCAGCAGCCTCCGTCATGGGGCTGGCTATGGCTACACCTTC.

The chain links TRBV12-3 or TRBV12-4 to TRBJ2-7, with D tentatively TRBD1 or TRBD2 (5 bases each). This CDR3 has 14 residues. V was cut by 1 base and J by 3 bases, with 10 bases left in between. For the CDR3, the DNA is TGTGCCAGCAGTTTAGGGGGGTCTGTCTACGAGCAGTACTTC. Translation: CASSLGGSVYEQYF.

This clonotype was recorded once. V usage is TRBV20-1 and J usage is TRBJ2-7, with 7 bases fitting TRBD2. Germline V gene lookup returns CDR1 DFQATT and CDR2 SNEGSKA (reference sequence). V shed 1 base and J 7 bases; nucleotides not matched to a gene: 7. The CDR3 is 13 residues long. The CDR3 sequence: CSARGGGVMEQYF. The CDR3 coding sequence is TGCAGTGCTAGAGGGGGGGGGGTGATGGAGCAGTACTTC.

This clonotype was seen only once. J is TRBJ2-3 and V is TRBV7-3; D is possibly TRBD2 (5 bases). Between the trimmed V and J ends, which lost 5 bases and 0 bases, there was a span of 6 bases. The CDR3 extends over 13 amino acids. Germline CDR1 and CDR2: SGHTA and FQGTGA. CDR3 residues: CASSGSSTDTQYF. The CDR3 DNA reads TGTGCCAGCAGCGGGAGTAGCACAGATACGCAGTATTTT. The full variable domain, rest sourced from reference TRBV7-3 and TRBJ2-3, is GAGVSQTPSNKVTEKGKYVELRCDPISGHTALYWYRQSLGQGPEFLIYFQGTGAADDSGLPNDRFFAVRPEGSVSTLKIQRTERGDSAVYLCASSGSSTDTQYFGPGTRLTVL.

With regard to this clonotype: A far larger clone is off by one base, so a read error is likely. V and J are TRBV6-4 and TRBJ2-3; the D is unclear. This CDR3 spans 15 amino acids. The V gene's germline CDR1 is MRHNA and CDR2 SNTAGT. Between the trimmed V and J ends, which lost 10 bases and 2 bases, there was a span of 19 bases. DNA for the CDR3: TGTGCCACGCGGATTGGCACTGTAAACACAGATACGCAGTATTTT. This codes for CATRIGTVNTDTQYF.

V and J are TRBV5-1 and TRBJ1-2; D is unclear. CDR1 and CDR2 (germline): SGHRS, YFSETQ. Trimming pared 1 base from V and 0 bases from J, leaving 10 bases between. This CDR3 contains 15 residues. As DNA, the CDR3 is TGCGCCAGCAGCTTGTATGGGGATCCTAACTATGGCTACACCTTC. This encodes CASSLYGDPNYGYTF.

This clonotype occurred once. The CDR3 is CASSPLLGVGEQYF. CDR3 sequence (DNA): TGTGCCAGCAGCCCTCTACTAGGGGTGGGTGAGCAGTACTTC. J is TRBJ2-7 and V is TRBV7-2; D could derive from TRBD1 or TRBD2 (5 bases each). Germline assignment: CDR1 SGHTA and CDR2 FQGNSA. V gave up 5 bases and J gave up 7 bases, with 18 bases separating them. The CDR3 spans 14 residues.

The CDR3 spells CASSLRGPGQGNYEQYF. CDR3 in DNA: TGTGCCAGCAGTTTAAGGGGCCCGGGACAGGGTAATTACGAGCAGTACTTC. The chain employs TRBV28 and TRBJ2-7, with 9 bases fitting TRBD1. The CDR3 is 17 residues long. J was trimmed by 4 bases and V by 2 bases; bases with no gene match: 12. Germline loops: CDR1 MDHEN, CDR2 SYDVKM. Full variable domain (outside the CDR3, taken from reference TRBV28 and TRBJ2-7): DVKVTQSSRYLVKRTGEKVFLECVQDMDHENMFWYRQDPGLGLRLIYFSYDVKMKEKGDIPEGYSVSREKKERFSLILESASTNQTSMYLCASSLRGPGQGNYEQYFGPGTRLTVT.

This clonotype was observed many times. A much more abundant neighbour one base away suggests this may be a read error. The DNA for the CDR3 is TGTGCCAGCAGTTTAATGTGCTACGAGCAGTACTTC. As protein: CASSLMCYEQYF. This chain joins TRBV12-3 or TRBV12-4 and TRBJ2-7; D gene uncertain. The V end lost 2 bases, the J end lost 3 bases, and 5 bases lay between the germline ends. The CDR3 loop spans 12 amino acids.

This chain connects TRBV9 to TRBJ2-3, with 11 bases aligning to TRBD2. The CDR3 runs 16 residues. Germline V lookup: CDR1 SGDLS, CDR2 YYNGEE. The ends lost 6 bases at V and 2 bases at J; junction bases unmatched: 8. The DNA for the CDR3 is TGTGCCAGCACCCCGTTGACTAGCGGGAACACAGATACGCAGTATTTT. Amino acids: CASTPLTSGNTDTQYF.

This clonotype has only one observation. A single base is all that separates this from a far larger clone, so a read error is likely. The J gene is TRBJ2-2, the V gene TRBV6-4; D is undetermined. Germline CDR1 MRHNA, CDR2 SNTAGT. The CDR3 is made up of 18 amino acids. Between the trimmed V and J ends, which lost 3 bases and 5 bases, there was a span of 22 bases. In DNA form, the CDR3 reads TGTGCCAGCAGTGAATCCCTACTGATAGGGTGTACAACCGGGGAGCTGTTTTTT. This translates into CASSESLLIGCTTGELFF.

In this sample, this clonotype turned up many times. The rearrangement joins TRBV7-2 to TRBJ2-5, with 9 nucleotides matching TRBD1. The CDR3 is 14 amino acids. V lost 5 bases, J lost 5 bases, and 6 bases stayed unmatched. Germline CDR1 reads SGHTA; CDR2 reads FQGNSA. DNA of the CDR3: TGTGCCAGCAGCATAGGACAGGGGCGGGAGACCCAGTACTTC. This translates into CASSIGQGRETQYF.

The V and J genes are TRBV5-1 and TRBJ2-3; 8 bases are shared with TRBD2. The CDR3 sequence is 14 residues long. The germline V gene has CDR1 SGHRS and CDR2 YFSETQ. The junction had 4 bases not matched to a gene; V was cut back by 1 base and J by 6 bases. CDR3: CASSLNGREDTQYF. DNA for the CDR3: TGCGCCAGCAGCTTGAACGGGAGGGAGGATACGCAGTATTTT.

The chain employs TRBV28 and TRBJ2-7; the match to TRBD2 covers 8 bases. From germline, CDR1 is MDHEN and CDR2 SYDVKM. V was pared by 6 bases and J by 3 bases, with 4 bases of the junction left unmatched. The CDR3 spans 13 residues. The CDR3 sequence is CASRREVHYEQYF. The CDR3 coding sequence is TGTGCCAGCAGGCGGGAGGTCCACTACGAGCAGTACTTC. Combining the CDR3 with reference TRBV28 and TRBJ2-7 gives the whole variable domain DVKVTQSSRYLVKRTGEKVFLECVQDMDHENMFWYRQDPGLGLRLIYFSYDVKMKEKGDIPEGYSVSREKKERFSLILESASTNQTSMYLCASRREVHYEQYFGPGTRLTVT.

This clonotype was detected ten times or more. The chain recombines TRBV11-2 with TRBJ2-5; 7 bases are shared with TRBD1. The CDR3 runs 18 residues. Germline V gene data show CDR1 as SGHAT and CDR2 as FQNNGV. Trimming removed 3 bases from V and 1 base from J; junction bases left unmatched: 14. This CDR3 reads CASSLGRPGQKLQETQYF. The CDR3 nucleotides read TGTGCCAGCAGCTTGGGCCGCCCGGGACAGAAACTCCAAGAGACCCAGTACTTC.

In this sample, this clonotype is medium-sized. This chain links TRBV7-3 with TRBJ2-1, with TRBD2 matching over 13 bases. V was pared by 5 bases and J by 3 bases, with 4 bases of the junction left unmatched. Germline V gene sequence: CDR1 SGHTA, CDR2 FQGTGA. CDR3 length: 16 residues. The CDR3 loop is CASSVGTSGIYNEQFF. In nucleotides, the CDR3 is TGTGCCAGCAGCGTGGGGACTAGCGGGATCTACAATGAGCAGTTCTTC.

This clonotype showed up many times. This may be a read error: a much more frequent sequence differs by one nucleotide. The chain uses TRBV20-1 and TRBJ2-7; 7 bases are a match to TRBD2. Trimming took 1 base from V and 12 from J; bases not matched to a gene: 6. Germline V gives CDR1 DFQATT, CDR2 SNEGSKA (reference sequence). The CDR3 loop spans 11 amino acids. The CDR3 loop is CSARVGGRMYF. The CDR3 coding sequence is TGCAGTGCTAGAGTTGGCGGGAGAATGTACTTC.